The following is a T cell receptor (beta chain) sequence with its context. Its antigen remains unidentified. The data stem from a study of T cell responses to AZD1222 COVID-19 vaccine. General observations from the study: White British ancestry dominated among donors, who included more females, and clonal diversity was possibly underestimated. Recipients of two AZD1222 doses showed rising Spike-specific TCR breadth and depth.

Only in-frame clones appear in the TCRdb table, and some are missing; sequencing was by immunoSEQ multiplex PCR. The sample consists of 140,000 to 150,000 clones, more than 85% of them appearing once. V was cut by 8 bases and J by 1 base, with 5 bases left in between. The CDR3 covers 11 residues. Germline assignment: CDR1 SNHLY and CDR2 FYNNEI. The clonotype originates from an adult who had recovered from COVID-19. The sequences come from peripheral blood, collected after recovery from COVID-19. The gene calls are TRBV2 and TRBJ2-5; D remains ambiguous. CDR3 in amino acids: CASGRQETQYF. The CDR3 DNA reads TGTGCCAGCGGGCGCCAAGAGACCCAGTACTTC.